This paragraph reports one T cell receptor beta chain. The antigen is unknown. Per the germline V gene, CDR1 is SQVTM and CDR2 is ANQGSEA. Trimming took off 0 bases at V and 4 bases at J, with 12 bases between the two ends. CDR3 size: 14 residues. The data belong to a study of T cell repertoires in cytomegalovirus infection. Across the study: From public TCR beta signatures came an indication of both CMV infection and matching HLA type.

TCRdb reanalysed the reads using MiXCR and keeps one entry per CDR3 protein. This table has 680,000 or so distinct CDR3 sequences, roughly 35% appearing once. General study findings and limits: Across the ex vivo response, the dominant clonotypes were HLA-C-restricted CMV-specific TCR beta clonotypes. Public TCR beta family frequency separated CMV-and-HLA carriers, including in an independent cohort.

Sequenced: PBMCs. The genes are TRBV29-1 and TRBJ1-2, with D tentatively TRBD1 (6 bases). This TCR came from a human donor in good health (CMV status not recorded). Some clones in this sample may be carry-over from other donors' samples. The CDR3, as DNA: TGCAGCGTTGAAGATCAGGGGCGCGCCTATGGCTACACCTTC. It encodes CSVEDQGRAYGYTF.